This paragraph reports one TCR beta chain. Its antigen remains unidentified. The entry originates in a study of radiotherapy plus CTLA-4 blockade in lung cancer. At the level of the study: Disease control was achieved by about 29% of patients, and objective responses by 18%.

Method: immunoSEQ multiplex PCR; TCRdb's copy keeps in-frame clones and lacks some. Among about 43,000 clones listed, roughly 67% were seen once. The CDR3 is 19 amino acids. The germline gives CDR1 KGHSH, CDR2 LQKENI. Trimming took off 2 bases at V and 0 bases at J, with 17 bases between the two ends. Study conclusions and caveats: According to reports, early shifts in blood T cell clones, alongside interferon-beta, forecast response most accurately. In blood, tumor-derived TCR clones expanded after radiotherapy plus ipilimumab.

This chain joins TRBV18 and TRBJ2-6; D unclear. The sample was peripheral blood, taken from a patient treated with radiotherapy plus ipilimumab. This receptor was obtained from a human donor with non-small cell lung cancer who had a partial response to radiotherapy plus ipilimumab. Written as DNA, the CDR3 is TGTGCCAGCTCACCATATCAAGCACCTCCTTCCTCTGGGGCCAACGTCCTGACTTTC. Translation: CASSPYQAPPSSGANVLTF.